This T cell receptor beta chain comes out of a study of blood T cell repertoires in COVID-19 (TCRdb year 2020). Notes on the research overall: The collaborator samples originated in the United States, Italy and Spain and spanned the acute and convalescent phases of COVID-19. The prospective study material was composed of cDNA or gDNA derived from T cells, B-cell-depleted T cells, or PBMCs. Subjects who had been exposed to COVID-19, were actively infected with it, or had recovered from it provided the deeply sampled blood TCRbeta repertoires that made up the dataset. The repertoires were released in a freely available public database meant as a resource for research on the immune response to SARS-CoV-2. Samples came from the ongoing ImmuneRACE study (first 160 participants) plus 1,254 subjects from 6 global collaborators. A de-identified subject ID, COVID-19 status, age in years and sex were almost always included in the sample metadata. Where available, HLA class I and class II types were taken from metadata supplied by the sample provider and were not determined by assay-based typing.

Trimming removed 0 bases from V and 8 bases from J; the gene matches leave 3 bases unexplained. The CDR1 and CDR2 encoded by the germline V gene are SGHRS and YFSETQ. Taken from cysteine to phenylalanine, the CDR3 has 15 residues. Only the CDR3 portion is preserved as DNA: 45 bases, with reading frame beginning at the first base. In the prospective study, participants were about 18 to 95 years old, resided in approximately 25 geographic areas of the United States, and were enrolled through a virtual design. To assign participants to cohorts, the prospective study relied on clinical history that participants themselves reported in a screening survey and a study questionnaire. For ImmuneRACE Cohort 3, a participant was defined as recovered based on two consecutive negative NP/OP PCR tests, clearance by a healthcare professional, or resolution of symptoms. In the prospective study, mobile phlebotomists collected whole blood, serum and a nasopharyngeal or oropharyngeal swab from each participant. Prospective study participants could optionally give additional blood draws and questionnaires over an approximately 2-month period. Blood samples from the prospective study were shipped frozen or at room temperature prior to DNA extraction.

TCRbeta CDR3 regions were amplified from genomic DNA by means of the immunoSEQ Assay, a bias-controlled multiplex PCR. In the paper's pipeline: The number of nucleated cells in each sample was estimated from the amplification of reference gene primers within the assay. To quantify the absolute abundance of each unique TCRbeta CDR3 rearrangement, sequence reads were collapsed and filtered. Productive Simpson clonality was computed per sample as the square root of Simpson's diversity index over productive rearrangements. The source is immuneACCESS, and TCRdb retained only in-frame sequences with V and J called. Part of the clones is not carried over; for the studies checked, unresolved V genes explain less than half of this, and the remainder is unexplained. V and J calls plus clone size are reproduced from that table; the DNA served to infer D and trimming. Within this sample are fewer than 300,000 clones, with around 90% of them counted one time only. The ten most abundant clones make up more than 0.95% of the sample.

The full study reports these points: The quantity of clinical and demographic metadata differed by source and by participant and was supplied without curation.

As regards this clone: Its antigen is not yet known. No base qualities exist here, and no much larger clone lies one base off it.

The rearrangement combines TRBV5-1 with TRBJ1-6, and TRBD1 matches 9 of the central bases. This receptor was obtained from a woman between 25 and 40 years old who had recovered from COVID-19. Sequenced material: PBMCs or T cells enriched from blood (not recorded which). The DNA is as follows: TGCGCCAGCAGCTTGGCACAGGGGGCCGATTCACCCCTCCACTTT. Translated, this is CASSLAQGADSPLHF.